This TCR beta chain comes out of a study of blood T cell repertoires in COVID-19. At the level of the study: The United States, Italy and Spain were the sources of the acute and convalescent COVID-19 samples. PBMCs, B-cell-depleted T cells, or T cells were the source of the cDNA or gDNA that made up the material.

This CDR3 spans 15 amino acids. V was cut by 6 bases and J by 3 bases, with 15 bases left in between. Germline loops: CDR1 SNHLY, CDR2 FYNNEI. Methods used by the authors: It was from reference gene primer amplification that nucleated cell counts were estimated. The repertoire was sequenced with immunoSEQ multiplex PCR; TCRdb's copy has only in-frame clones and lacks some. That table supplies the V and J calls and clone size; D and trimming were determined from the DNA. This table holds 90,000 to 130,000 clones, approximately 80% found once. What was sequenced was peripheral blood. The clonotype originates from a woman aged 55-69 years with acute or convalescent COVID-19. This chain uses TRBV2 with TRBJ1-5, with D perhaps matching TRBD1 (5 bases). CDR3 protein: CASSEQGLPNQPQHF. DNA for the CDR3: TGTGCCAGCAGCGAGCAGGGACTCCCCAATCAGCCCCAGCATTTT. The variable domain in full, with the rest retrieved from reference TRBV2 and TRBJ1-5, is EPEVTQTPSHQVTQMGQEVILRCVPISNHLYFYWYRQILGQKVEFLVSFYNNEISEKSEIFDDQFSVERPDGSNFTLKIRSTKLEDSAMYFCASSEQGLPNQPQHFGDGTRLSIL.